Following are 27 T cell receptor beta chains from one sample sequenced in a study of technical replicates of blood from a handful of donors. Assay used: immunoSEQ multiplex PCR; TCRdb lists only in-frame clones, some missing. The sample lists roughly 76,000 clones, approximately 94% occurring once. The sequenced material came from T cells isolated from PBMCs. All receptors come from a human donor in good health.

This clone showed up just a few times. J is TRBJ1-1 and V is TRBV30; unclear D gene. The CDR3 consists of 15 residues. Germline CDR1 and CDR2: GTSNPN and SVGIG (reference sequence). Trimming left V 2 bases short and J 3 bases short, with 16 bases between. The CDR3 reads CAWSRSHPGDTEAFF. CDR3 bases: TGTGCCTGGAGTCGTTCCCACCCCGGGGACACTGAAGCTTTCTTT.

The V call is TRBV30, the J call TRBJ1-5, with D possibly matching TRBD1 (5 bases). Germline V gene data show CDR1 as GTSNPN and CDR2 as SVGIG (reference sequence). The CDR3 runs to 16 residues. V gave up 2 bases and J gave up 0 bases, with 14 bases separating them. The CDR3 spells CAWSIGGFGSNQPQHF. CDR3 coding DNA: TGTGCCTGGAGTATCGGGGGTTTCGGTAGCAATCAGCCCCAGCATTTT. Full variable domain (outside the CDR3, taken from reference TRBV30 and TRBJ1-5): SQTIHQWPATLVQPVGSPLSLECTVEGTSNPNLYWYRQAAGRGLQLLFYSVGIGQISSEVPQNLSASRPQDRQFILSSKKLLLSDSGFYLCAWSIGGFGSNQPQHFGDGTRLSIL.

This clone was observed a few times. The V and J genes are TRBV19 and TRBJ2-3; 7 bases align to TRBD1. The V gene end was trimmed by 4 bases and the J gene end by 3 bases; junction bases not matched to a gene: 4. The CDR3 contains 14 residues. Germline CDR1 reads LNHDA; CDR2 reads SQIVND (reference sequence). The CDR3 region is CASSTVTGTDTQYF. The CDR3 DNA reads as TGTGCCAGTAGTACTGTGACAGGGACAGATACGCAGTATTTT.

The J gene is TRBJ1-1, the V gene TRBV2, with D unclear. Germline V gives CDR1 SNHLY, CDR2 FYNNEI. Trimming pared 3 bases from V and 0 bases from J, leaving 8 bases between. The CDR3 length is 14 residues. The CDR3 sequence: CASSELQMNTEAFF. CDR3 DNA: TGTGCCAGCAGTGAGCTTCAGATGAACACTGAAGCTTTCTTT. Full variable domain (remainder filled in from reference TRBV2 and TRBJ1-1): EPEVTQTPSHQVTQMGQEVILRCVPISNHLYFYWYRQILGQKVEFLVSFYNNEISEKSEIFDDQFSVERPDGSNFTLKIRSTKLEDSAMYFCASSELQMNTEAFFGQGTRLTVV.

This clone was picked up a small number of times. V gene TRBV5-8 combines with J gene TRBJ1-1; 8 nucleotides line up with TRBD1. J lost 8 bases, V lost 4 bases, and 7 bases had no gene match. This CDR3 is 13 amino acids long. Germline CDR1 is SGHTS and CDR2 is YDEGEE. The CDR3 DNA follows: TGTGCCAGCAGCCCCTACAGGGGGAGGGAAGCTTTCTTT. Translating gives CASSPYRGREAFF.

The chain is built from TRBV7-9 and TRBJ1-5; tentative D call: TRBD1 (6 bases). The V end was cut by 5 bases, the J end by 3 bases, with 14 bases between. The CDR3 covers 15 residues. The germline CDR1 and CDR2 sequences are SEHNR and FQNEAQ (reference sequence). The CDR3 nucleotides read TGTGCCAGCAGCGCCACAGGGACCACCAATCAGCCCCAGCATTTT. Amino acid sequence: CASSATGTTNQPQHF.

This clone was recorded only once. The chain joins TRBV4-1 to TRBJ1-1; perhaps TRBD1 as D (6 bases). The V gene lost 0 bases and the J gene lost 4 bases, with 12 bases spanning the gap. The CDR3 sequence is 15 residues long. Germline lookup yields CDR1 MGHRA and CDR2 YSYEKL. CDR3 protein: CASSQDQGRTTEAFF. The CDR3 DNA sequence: TGCGCCAGCAGCCAAGATCAGGGGCGGACCACTGAAGCTTTCTTT.

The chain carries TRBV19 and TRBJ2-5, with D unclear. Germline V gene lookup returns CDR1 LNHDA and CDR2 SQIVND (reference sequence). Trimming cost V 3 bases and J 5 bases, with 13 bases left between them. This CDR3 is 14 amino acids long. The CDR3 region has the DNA TGTGCCAGTAGTATTGGGCTACGAAGGGAGACCCAGTACTTC. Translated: CASSIGLRRETQYF.

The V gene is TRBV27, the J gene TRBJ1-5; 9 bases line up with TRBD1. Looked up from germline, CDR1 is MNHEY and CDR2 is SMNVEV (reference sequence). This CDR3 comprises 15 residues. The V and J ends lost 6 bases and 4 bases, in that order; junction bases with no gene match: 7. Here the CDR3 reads CASSLIGTGNQPQHF. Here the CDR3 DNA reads TGTGCCAGCAGCCTAATCGGGACAGGGAATCAGCCCCAGCATTTT.

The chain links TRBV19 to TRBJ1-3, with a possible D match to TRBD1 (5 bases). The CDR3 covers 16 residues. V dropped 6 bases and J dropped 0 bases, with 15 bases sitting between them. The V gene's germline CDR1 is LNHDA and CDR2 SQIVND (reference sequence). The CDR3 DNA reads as TGTGCCAGTAGCCTCATCGGGGGAAGCTCTGGAAACACCATATATTTT. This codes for CASSLIGGSSGNTIYF.

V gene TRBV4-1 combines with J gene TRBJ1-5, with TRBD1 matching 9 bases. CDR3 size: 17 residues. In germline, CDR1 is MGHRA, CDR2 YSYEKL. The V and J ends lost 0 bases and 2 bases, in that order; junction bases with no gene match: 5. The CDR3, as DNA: TGCGCCAGCAGCCAAGAGGTACAGGGGGCGCGCAATCAGCCCCAGCATTTT. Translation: CASSQEVQGARNQPQHF.

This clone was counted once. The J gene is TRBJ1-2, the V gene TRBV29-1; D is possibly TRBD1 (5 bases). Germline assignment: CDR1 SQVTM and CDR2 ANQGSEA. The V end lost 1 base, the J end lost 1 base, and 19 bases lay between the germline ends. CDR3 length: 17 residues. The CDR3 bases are TGCAGCGTTGAAGGTGGAGAGACAGTAGCTTATAACTATGGCTACACCTTC. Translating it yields CSVEGGETVAYNYGYTF.

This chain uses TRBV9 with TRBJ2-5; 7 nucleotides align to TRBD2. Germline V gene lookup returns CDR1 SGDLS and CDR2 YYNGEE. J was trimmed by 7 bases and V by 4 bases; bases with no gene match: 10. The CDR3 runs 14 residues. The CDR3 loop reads CASSLGGLEGTQYF. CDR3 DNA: TGTGCCAGCAGCCTAGGAGGACTAGAGGGGACCCAGTACTTC.

The CDR3 spells CASSHLGGAGEQYF. CDR3 sequence (DNA): TGTGCCAGCAGCCATCTCGGGGGGGCAGGCGAGCAGTACTTC. This chain links TRBV13 with TRBJ2-7; 8 nucleotides align to TRBD2. The CDR3 runs 14 residues. In germline, CDR1 is PRHDT, CDR2 FYEKMQ (reference sequence). Losses at the gene ends were 5 bases for V and 6 bases for J; bases not matched to a gene: 9.

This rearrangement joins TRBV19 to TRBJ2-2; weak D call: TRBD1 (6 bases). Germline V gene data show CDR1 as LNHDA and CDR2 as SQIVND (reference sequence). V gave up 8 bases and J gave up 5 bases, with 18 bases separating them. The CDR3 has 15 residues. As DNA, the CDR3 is TGTGCCAGTGGATACTCAGGGGTTCGGACCGGGGAGCTGTTTTTT. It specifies CASGYSGVRTGELFF.

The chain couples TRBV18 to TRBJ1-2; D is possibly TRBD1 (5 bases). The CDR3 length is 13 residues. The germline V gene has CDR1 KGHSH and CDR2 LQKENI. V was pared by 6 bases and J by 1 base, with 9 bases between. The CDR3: CASSSDSNYGYTF. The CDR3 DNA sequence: TGTGCCAGCTCTTCTGACAGTAACTATGGCTACACCTTC.

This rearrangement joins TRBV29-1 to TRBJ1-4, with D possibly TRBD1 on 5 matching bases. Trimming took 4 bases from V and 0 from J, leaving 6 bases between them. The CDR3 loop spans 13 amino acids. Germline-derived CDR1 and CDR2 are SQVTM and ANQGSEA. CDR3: CSVGQSTNEKLFF. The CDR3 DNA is TGCAGCGTTGGACAGTCAACTAATGAAAAACTGTTTTTT.

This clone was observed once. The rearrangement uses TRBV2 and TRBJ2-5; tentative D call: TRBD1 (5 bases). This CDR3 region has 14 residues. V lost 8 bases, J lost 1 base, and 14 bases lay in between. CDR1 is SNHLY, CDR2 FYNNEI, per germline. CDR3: CASAVTTVQETQYF. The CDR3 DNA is TGTGCCAGCGCTGTAACGACAGTCCAAGAGACCCAGTACTTC.

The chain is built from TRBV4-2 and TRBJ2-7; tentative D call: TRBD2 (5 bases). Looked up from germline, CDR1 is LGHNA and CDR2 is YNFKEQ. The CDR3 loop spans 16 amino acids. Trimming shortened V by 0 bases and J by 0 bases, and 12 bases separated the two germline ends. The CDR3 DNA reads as TGTGCCAGCAGCCAAGAGAGGGCACTGGGCTCCTACGAGCAGTACTTC. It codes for CASSQERALGSYEQYF.

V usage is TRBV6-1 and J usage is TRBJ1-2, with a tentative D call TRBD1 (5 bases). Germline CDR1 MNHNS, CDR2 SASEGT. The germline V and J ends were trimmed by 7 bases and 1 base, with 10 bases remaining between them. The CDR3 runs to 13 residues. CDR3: CASTPGLNYGYTF. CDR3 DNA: TGTGCCAGCACCCCGGGACTTAACTATGGCTACACCTTC.

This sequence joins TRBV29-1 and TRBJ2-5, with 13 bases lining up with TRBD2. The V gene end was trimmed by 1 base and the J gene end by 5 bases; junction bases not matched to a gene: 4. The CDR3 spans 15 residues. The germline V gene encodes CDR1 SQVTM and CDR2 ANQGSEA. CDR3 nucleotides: TGCAGCGTTGAAGGGACTAGCGGGAGCTTGGAGACCCAGTACTTC. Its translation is CSVEGTSGSLETQYF.

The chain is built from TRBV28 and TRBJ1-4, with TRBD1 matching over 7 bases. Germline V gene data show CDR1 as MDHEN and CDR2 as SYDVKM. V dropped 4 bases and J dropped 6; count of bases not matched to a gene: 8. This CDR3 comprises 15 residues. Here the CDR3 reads CASSSETGLHEKLFF. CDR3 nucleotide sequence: TGTGCCAGCAGTTCCGAGACAGGGCTACATGAAAAACTGTTTTTT.

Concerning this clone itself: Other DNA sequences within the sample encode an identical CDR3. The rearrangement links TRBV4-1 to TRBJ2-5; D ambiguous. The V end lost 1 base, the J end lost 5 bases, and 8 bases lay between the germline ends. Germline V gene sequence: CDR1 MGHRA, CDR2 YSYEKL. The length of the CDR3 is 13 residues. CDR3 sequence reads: CASSQVSGETQYF. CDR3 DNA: TGCGCCAGCAGCCAAGTCTCCGGTGAGACCCAGTACTTC.

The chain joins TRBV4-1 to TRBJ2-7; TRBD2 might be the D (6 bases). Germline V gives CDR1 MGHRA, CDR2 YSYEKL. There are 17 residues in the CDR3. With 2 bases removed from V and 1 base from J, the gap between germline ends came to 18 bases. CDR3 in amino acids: CASSQQLDGGRSYEQYF. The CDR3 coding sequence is TGCGCCAGCAGCCAACAGTTGGACGGGGGTCGATCCTACGAGCAGTACTTC.

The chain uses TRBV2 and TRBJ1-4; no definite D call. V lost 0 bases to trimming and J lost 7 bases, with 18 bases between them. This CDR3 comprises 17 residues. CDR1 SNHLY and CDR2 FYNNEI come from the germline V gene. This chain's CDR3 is CASSEAYRVSMGEKLFF. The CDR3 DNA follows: TGTGCCAGCAGTGAAGCCTACCGGGTCTCAATGGGTGAAAAACTGTTTTTT.

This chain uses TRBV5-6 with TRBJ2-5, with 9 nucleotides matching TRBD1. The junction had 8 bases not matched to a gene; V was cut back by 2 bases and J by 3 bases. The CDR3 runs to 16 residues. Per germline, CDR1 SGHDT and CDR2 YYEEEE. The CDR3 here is CASSFPLDRGKETQYF. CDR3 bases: TGTGCCAGCAGCTTCCCACTGGACAGGGGAAAAGAGACCCAGTACTTC.

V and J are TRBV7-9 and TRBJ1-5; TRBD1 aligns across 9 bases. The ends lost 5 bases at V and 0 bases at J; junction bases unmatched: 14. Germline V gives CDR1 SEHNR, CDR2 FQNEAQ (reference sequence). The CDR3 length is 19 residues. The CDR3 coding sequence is TGTGCCAGCAGCCTCACACGGGGACAGGGAAGAAATAGCAATCAGCCCCAGCATTTT. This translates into CASSLTRGQGRNSNQPQHF.